This T cell receptor (beta chain) was identified during a study of OX40 agonist ivuxolimab in advanced cancers. About the study as a whole: Ivuxolimab was an agonistic, fully human IgG2 monoclonal antibody directed against OX40 (CD134), a costimulatory receptor. Of the approximately 54 patients in dose escalation, about 20 had hepatocellular carcinoma, about 15 had melanoma, 9 had renal cell carcinoma and 9 had head and neck cancer. Prior anti-PD-1, anti-PD-L1 or anti-CTLA-4 therapy was permitted, and 40% of dose-escalation patients had received checkpoint inhibitors. Partial responses occurred in three dose-escalation patients, of whom one had hepatocellular carcinoma and two had cutaneous melanoma. Intravenous ivuxolimab was administered to patients every 2 weeks at six dose levels: 0.01, 0.1, 0.3, 1.5, 3 and 10 mg/kg. The monotherapy dose-escalation portion (N ≈ 52 patients) of the phase I ivuxolimab trial is reported in the paper. Peripheral TCRbeta sequencing aimed to test whether ivuxolimab altered TCR sequence diversity and caused clonal T-cell expansion. A male proportion of 82.7% and a mean age of 60 years, ranging from 23 to 79, were recorded for the dose-escalation cohort. Study-wide findings and limitations: Low levels of normalized T-cell clonal expansion were also seen in some patients who did not respond. Clonal expansion of both CD4+ and CD8+ blood T cells was observed from baseline to week 6 at doses 0.1 to 3.0 mg/kg. Partial responders in the 0.1-3.0 mg/kg groups had among the lowest normalized peripheral clonal expansion, especially among CD8+ T cells. After ivuxolimab, more expanded clones were found on average in CD8+ T cells than in CD4+ T cells. The antigen specificity of the peripheral T cells that underwent clonal expansion was not determined.

Patients with autoimmune disease history or receiving systemic immunosuppression were excluded from the trial. Peripheral blood for TCR sequencing was collected from all dose cohorts at baseline, on cycle 4 day 1, and on cycle 7 day 1. Samples came from an open-label, multicenter, first-in-human phase I dose-escalation trial of ivuxolimab. The trial enrolled adults with locally advanced or metastatic head and neck squamous cell, hepatocellular, melanoma or renal cell carcinoma. Before TCR sequencing, CD4+ T cells and CD8+ T cells were sorted from peripheral blood as separate populations. The junction shows trimming of 6 bases on V and 0 bases on J, plus 8 bases between the germline ends. CDR1 and CDR2 are drawn from the germline V gene: WSHSY, SAAADI. The cysteine opens and the phenylalanine closes a CDR3 of 13 amino acids. Only the CDR3 part of the read is kept: 39 bases, read in frame from the first base.

In this sample, this clone turned up a few times. No antigen is known for it. No much larger clonotype is one base removed from it; base qualities were not supplied. Genomic DNA was isolated from the sorted cells so that the TCRbeta CDR3 region could be sequenced. TCRbeta CDR3 regions were sequenced using the immunoSEQ Assay. In TCRdb, the immuneACCESS table is reduced to in-frame sequences with V and J assigned. These tables do not hold every clone; where another copy was compared, an unresolved V gene accounts for under half, and the others remain unexplained. The sample table holds tens of thousands of clones, of which approximately 75% were seen once. The ten largest clones take up nearly 0.7% of the sample.

Sequenced material: CD4+ or CD8+ T cells sorted from blood, taken in a trial of the OX40 agonist ivuxolimab. The chain couples TRBV10-2 to TRBJ1-1; too little of a D gene remains to name it. This TCR was sampled from an adult with an advanced solid tumor such as melanoma, head and neck, liver or kidney cancer. The CDR3 region reads CASRLTVNTEAFF. The nucleotide sequence reads as follows: TGCGCCAGCAGATTGACGGTGAACACTGAAGCTTTCTTT.